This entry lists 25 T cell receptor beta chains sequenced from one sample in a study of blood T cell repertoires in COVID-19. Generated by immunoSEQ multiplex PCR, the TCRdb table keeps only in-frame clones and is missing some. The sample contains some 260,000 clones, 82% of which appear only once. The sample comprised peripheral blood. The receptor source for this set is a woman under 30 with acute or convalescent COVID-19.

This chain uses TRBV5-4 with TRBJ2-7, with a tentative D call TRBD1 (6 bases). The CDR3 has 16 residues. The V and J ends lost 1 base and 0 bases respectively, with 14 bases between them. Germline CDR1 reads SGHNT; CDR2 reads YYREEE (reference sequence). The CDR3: CASSLYTGPISYEQYF. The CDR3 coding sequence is TGTGCCAGCAGCTTGTATACAGGGCCCATCTCCTACGAGCAGTACTTC.

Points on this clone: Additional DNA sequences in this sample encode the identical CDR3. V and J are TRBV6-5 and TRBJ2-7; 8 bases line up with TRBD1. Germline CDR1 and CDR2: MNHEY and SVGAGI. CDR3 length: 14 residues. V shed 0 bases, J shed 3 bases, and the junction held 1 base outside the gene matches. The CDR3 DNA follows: TGTGCCAGCAGTTACTCAGGACAGGGCTACGAGCAGTACTTC. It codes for CASSYSGQGYEQYF.

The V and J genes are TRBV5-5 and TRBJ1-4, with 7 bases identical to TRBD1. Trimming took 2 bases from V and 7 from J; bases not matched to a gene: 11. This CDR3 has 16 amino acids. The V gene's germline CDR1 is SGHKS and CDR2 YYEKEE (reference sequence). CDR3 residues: CASSLPTGDRSEKLFF. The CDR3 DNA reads TGTGCCAGCAGCTTACCTACAGGGGATAGGAGTGAAAAACTGTTTTTT.

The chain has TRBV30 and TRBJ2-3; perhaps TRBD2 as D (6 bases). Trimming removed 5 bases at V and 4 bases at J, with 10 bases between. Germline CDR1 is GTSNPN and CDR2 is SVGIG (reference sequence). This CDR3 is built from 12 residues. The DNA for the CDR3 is TGTGCCTGGTTCGGGAGTGCAGATACGCAGTATTTT. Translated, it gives CAWFGSADTQYF.

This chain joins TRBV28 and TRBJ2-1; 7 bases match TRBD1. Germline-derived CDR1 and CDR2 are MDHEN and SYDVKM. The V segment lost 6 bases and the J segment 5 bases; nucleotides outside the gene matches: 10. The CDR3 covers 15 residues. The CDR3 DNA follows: TGTGCCAGCAGCCTATGGACAGGAGGAGACAATGAGCAGTTCTTC. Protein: CASSLWTGGDNEQFF.

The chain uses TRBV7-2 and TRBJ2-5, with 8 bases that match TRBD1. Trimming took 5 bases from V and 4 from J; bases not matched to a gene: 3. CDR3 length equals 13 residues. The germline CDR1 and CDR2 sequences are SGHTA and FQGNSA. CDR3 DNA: TGTGCCAGCAGCCCCGACAGGGGAGAGACCCAGTACTTC. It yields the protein CASSPDRGETQYF.

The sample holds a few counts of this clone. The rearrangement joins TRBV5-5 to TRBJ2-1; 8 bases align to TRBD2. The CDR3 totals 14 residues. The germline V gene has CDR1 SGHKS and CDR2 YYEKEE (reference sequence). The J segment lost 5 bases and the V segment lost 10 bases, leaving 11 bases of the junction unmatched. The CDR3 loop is CAAGGSGDNNEQFF. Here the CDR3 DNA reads TGTGCCGCCGGGGGTAGCGGGGATAACAATGAGCAGTTCTTC.

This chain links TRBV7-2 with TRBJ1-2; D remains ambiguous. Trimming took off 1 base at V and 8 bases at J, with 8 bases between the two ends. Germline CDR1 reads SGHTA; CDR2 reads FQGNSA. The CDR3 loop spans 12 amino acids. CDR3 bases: TGTGCCAGCAGCTTAGGACCGGGAGGCTACACCTTC. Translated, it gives CASSLGPGGYTF.

The CDR3 coding sequence is TGTGCCATCAGGGGACAGGTAAACTACGAGCAGTACTTC. It yields the protein CAIRGQVNYEQYF. The rearrangement uses TRBV10-3 and TRBJ2-7, with 8 bases aligning to TRBD1. Losses at the gene ends were 6 bases for V and 3 bases for J; bases not matched to a gene: 4. Germline CDR1 is ENHRY and CDR2 is SYGVKD. The CDR3 is 13 residues long.

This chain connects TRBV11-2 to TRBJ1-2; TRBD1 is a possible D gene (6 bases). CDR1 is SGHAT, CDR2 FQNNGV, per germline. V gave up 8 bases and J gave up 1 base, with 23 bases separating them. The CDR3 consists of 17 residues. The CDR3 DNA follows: TGTGCCAGCGCCGACCTGGGCCAGGGGCCAATTAACTATGGCTACACCTTC. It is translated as CASADLGQGPINYGYTF.

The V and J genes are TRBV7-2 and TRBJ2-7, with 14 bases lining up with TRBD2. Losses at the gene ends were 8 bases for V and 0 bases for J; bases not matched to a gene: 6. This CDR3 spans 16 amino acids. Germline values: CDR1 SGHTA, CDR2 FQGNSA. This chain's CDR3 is CASGGLAGATSYEQYF. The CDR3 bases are TGTGCCAGCGGGGGACTAGCGGGAGCAACCTCCTACGAGCAGTACTTC. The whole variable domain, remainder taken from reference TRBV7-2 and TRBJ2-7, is GAGVSQSPSNKVTEKGKDVELRCDPISGHTALYWYRQSLGQGLEFLIYFQGNSAPDKSGLPSDRFSAERTGGSVSTLTIQRTQQEDSAVYLCASGGLAGATSYEQYFGPGTRLTVT.

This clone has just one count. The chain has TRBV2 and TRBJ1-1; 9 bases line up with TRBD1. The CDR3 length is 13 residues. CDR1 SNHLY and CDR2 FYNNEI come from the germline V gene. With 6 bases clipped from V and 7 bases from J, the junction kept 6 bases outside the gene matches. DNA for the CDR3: TGTGCCAGCAGCCTACAGGGGGCGGGTGAAGCTTTCTTT. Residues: CASSLQGAGEAFF.

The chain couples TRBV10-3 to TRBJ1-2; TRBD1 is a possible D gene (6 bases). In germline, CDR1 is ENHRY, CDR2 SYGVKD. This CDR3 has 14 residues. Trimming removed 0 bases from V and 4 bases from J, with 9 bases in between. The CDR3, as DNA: TGTGCCATCAGTGAGTCCGGCAGGGGCTATGGCTACACCTTC. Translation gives CAISESGRGYGYTF.

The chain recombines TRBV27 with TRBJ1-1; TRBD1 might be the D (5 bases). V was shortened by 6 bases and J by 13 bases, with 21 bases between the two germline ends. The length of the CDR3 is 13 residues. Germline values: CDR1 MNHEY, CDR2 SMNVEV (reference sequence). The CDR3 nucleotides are TGTGCCAGCAGCTCAGGGCCAACCCTTCCGGTTTTCTTT. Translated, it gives CASSSGPTLPVFF.

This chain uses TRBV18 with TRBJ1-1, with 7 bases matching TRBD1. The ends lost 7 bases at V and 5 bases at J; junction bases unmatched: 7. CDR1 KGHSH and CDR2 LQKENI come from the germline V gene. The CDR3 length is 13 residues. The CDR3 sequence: CASFWQGVTEAFF. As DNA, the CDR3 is TGTGCCAGCTTTTGGCAGGGGGTTACTGAAGCTTTCTTT.

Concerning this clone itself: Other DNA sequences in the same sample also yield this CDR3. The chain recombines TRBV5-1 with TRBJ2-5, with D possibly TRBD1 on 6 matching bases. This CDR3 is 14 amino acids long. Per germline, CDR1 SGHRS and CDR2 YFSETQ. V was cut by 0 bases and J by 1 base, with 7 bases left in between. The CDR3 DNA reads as TGCGCCAGCAGCTTGGTAGGGGGCCAAGAGACCCAGTACTTC. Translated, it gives CASSLVGGQETQYF.

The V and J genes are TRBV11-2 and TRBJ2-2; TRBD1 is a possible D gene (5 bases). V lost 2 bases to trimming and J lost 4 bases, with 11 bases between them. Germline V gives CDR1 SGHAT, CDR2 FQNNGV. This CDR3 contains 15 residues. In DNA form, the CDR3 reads TGTGCCAGCAGCTTACCCAGGGAACCCACCGGGGAGCTGTTTTTT. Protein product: CASSLPREPTGELFF.

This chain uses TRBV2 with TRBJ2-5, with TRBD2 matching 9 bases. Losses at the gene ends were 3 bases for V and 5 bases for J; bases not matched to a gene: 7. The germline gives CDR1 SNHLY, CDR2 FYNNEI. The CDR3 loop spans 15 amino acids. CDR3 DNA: TGTGCCAGCAGTGATAATAGCGGGAGCGGTGAGACCCAGTACTTC. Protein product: CASSDNSGSGETQYF.

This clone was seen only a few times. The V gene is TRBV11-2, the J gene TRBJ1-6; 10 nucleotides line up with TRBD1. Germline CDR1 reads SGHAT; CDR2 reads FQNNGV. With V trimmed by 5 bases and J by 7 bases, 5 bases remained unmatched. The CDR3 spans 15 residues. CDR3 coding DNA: TGTGCCAGCAGCCTAGGGACAGGGGTGAATTCACCCCTCCACTTT. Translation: CASSLGTGVNSPLHF.

The DNA of the CDR3 is TGTGCCAGCAGTGATGGACAGGGTCGGCGGCAGCCCCAGCATTTT. This encodes CASSDGQGRRQPQHF. V is TRBV2 and J is TRBJ1-5, with TRBD1 matching over 8 bases. This CDR3 is built from 15 residues. With V trimmed by 3 bases and J by 7 bases, 8 bases remained unmatched. Germline CDR1 is SNHLY and CDR2 is FYNNEI.

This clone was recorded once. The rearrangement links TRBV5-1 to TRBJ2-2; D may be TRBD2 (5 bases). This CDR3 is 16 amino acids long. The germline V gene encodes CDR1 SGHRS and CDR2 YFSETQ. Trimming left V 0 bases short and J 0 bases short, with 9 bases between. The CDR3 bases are TGCGCCAGCAGCTTGGTGGCGGGTACGAACACCGGGGAGCTGTTTTTT. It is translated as CASSLVAGTNTGELFF.

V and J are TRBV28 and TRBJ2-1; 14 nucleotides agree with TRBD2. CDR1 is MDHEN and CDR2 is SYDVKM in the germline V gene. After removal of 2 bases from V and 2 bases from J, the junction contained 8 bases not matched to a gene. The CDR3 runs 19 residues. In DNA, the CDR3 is TGTGCCAGCAGTTTAAAGGGACTAGCGGGAGTTAAGCCCTACAATGAGCAGTTCTTC. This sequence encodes CASSLKGLAGVKPYNEQFF.

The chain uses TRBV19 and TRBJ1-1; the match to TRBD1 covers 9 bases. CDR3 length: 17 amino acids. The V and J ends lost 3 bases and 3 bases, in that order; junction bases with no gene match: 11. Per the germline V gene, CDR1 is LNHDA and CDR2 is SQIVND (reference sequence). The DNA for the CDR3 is TGTGCCAGTAGTATCGGACAGGGGACCCTGGGGGACACTGAAGCTTTCTTT. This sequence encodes CASSIGQGTLGDTEAFF.

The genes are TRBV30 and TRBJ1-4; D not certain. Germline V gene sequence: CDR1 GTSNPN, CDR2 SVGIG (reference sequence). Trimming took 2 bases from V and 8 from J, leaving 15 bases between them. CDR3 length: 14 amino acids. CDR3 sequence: CAWSIRGEEEKLFF. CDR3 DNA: TGTGCCTGGAGTATCCGGGGAGAGGAGGAAAAACTGTTTTTT.

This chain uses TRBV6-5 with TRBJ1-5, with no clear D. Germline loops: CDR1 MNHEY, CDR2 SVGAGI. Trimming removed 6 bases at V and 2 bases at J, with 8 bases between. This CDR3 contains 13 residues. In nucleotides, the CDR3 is TGTGCCAGCAGCGGGAATCGCAATCAGCCCCAGCATTTT. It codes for CASSGNRNQPQHF.